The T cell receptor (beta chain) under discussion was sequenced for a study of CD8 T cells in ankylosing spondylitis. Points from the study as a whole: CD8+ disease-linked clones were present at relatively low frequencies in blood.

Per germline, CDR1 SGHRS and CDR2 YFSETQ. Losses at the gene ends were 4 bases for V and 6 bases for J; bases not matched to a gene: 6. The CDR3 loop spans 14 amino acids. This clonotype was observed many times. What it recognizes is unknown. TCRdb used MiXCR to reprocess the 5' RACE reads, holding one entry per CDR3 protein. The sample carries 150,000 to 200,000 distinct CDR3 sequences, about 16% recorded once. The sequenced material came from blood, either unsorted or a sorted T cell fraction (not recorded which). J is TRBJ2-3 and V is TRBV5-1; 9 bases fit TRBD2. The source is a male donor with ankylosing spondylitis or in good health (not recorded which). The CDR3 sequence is CASSISGRSDTQYF. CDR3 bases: TGCGCCAGCAGCATAAGCGGGAGGTCTGATACGCAGTATTTT.